What follows describes a single T cell receptor (beta chain). The antigen is not known. Amplification used 60 Vbeta primers and 13 Jbeta primers. Using immunoSEQ multiplex PCR, the repertoire was profiled, and TCRdb retains in-frame clones only, with some absent. The sample has 150,000 to 200,000 clones; 75% to 85% are singletons. This sample is drawn from a study of cytomegalovirus exposure and HLA in healthy donors. Across the whole study: Earlier results showed roughly 120 million unique TCR beta sequences derived from some 180 million T cells.

Study-wide results and limits: Both high specificity and high sensitivity reportedly marked the classifier's diagnosis of cytomegalovirus status. Productive rates of about 90% or about 30% were seen for most TCR beta V segments in an earlier analysis.

Sequencing was done on a sample of PBMCs. The clonotype was recovered from a man younger than 35 in good health and CMV-seronegative.

CDR3 residues: CSVGMAASGSRDNEQFF. CDR3 nucleotides: TGCAGCGTTGGGATGGCGGCTAGCGGGAGCCGCGACAATGAGCAGTTCTTC. The rearrangement links TRBV29-1 to TRBJ2-1; 10 bases map to TRBD2. There are 17 residues in the CDR3. Germline V gives CDR1 SQVTM, CDR2 ANQGSEA. Trimming removed 4 bases from V and 5 bases from J; junction bases left unmatched: 14.